Below, 31 T cell receptor beta chains from the same sample are listed, as sequenced in a study of PD-1 blockade in classical Hodgkin lymphoma. Every patient had relapsed following autologous stem cell transplantation, and cohorts differed in brentuximab vedotin exposure. Negative magnetic selection isolated CD4+ T cells from thawed PBMCs. Profiling relied on immunoSEQ multiplex PCR, and the TCRdb table lists in-frame clones only, not all of them. The table has about 12,000 clones, 65% to 85% seen once. The source material was CD4+ T cells from blood, sampled at baseline. Receptors originate from a human donor with classical Hodgkin lymphoma.

The rearrangement joins TRBV6-1 to TRBJ1-5; D gene ambiguous. The CDR3 runs 15 residues. V was trimmed by 5 bases and J by 0 bases, leaving 11 bases between them. Per the germline V gene, CDR1 is MNHNS and CDR2 is SASEGT. The CDR3 loop is CASSNQMISNQPQHF. The CDR3 nucleotides are TGTGCCAGCAGTAACCAAATGATTAGCAATCAGCCCCAGCATTTT.

The chain joins TRBV27 to TRBJ1-5; D is undetermined. The V end was cut by 6 bases, the J end by 0 bases, with 9 bases between. In germline, CDR1 is MNHEY, CDR2 SMNVEV (reference sequence). The CDR3 contains 14 residues. In DNA form, the CDR3 reads TGTGCCAGCAGGAGGACGGATAGCAATCAGCCCCAGCATTTT. Amino acids: CASRRTDSNQPQHF.

J is TRBJ1-1 and V is TRBV6-6; TRBD1 matches 8 bases. CDR3 length: 15 amino acids. Germline V gene data show CDR1 as MNHNY and CDR2 as SVGAGI (reference sequence). Losses at the gene ends were 2 bases for V and 4 bases for J; bases not matched to a gene: 6. The CDR3 is CASSYVQGASTEAFF. CDR3 in DNA: TGTGCCAGCAGTTACGTGCAGGGGGCTAGCACTGAAGCTTTCTTT.

The chain carries TRBV15 and TRBJ1-1; D uncertain. The CDR3 is 13 residues long. Germline V CDR1 and CDR2: LNHNV, YYDKDF (reference sequence). V gave up 4 bases and J gave up 5 bases, with 11 bases separating them. The CDR3 protein is CATSIVEGTEAFF. As DNA, the CDR3 is TGTGCCACCAGCATTGTCGAAGGGACTGAAGCTTTCTTT.

The chain is built from TRBV28 and TRBJ2-7, with TRBD1 as a possible D gene (6 bases). The CDR3 loop spans 12 amino acids. Germline V lookup: CDR1 MDHEN, CDR2 SYDVKM. V shed 7 bases and J shed 2 bases, with 9 bases lying between them. CDR3 sequence reads: CASTGATYEQYF. CDR3 DNA: TGTGCCAGCACAGGGGCGACCTACGAGCAGTACTTC.

The genes are TRBV4-2 and TRBJ2-4; 7 bases are a match to TRBD1. The V segment lost 4 bases and the J segment 4 bases; nucleotides outside the gene matches: 7. CDR3 length: 15 residues. The V gene's germline CDR1 is LGHNA and CDR2 YNFKEQ. Written as DNA, the CDR3 is TGTGCCAGCAGCCGGACAGGTGAGGGGAAAAACATTCAGTACTTC. Translating it yields CASSRTGEGKNIQYF.

The chain recombines TRBV5-1 with TRBJ1-4, with 10 bases aligning to TRBD1. Trimming at V came to 7 bases and at J to 7 bases, leaving 22 bases not matched to a gene. The CDR3 is made up of 19 amino acids. Germline CDR1 is SGHRS and CDR2 is YFSETQ. CDR3 coding DNA: TGCGCCAGCTTCCCCTCTCCGGGACAGGGGAACCGAGGGGGTGAAAAACTGTTTTTT. As protein: CASFPSPGQGNRGGEKLFF.

The CDR3 region has the DNA TGTGCCAGCAGCATTGGACCCTTTTCCAATGAGCAGTTCTTC. Its translation: CASSIGPFSNEQFF. The chain employs TRBV5-4 and TRBJ2-1, with no clear D. The CDR3 spans 14 residues. Germline CDR1 and CDR2: SGHNT and YYREEE (reference sequence). The V gene lost 4 bases and the J gene lost 6 bases, with 14 bases spanning the gap.

J is TRBJ2-3 and V is TRBV10-3; 10 nucleotides agree with TRBD1. Germline assignment: CDR1 ENHRY and CDR2 SYGVKD. This CDR3 comprises 14 residues. The V gene end was trimmed by 8 bases and the J gene end by 2 bases; junction bases not matched to a gene: 4. CDR3 loop: CAIAGQGDTDTQYF. The CDR3 DNA reads as TGTGCCATCGCAGGACAGGGGGACACAGATACGCAGTATTTT.

V and J are TRBV5-1 and TRBJ2-2, with a weak D call TRBD1 (5 bases). Between the trimmed V and J ends, which lost 2 bases and 4 bases, there was a span of 9 bases. The germline V gene encodes CDR1 SGHRS and CDR2 YFSETQ. There are 14 residues in the CDR3. DNA for the CDR3: TGCGCCAGCAGCTTTGGGGCAGGCACCGGGGAGCTGTTTTTT. Amino acids: CASSFGAGTGELFF.

The chain is built from TRBV6-6 and TRBJ1-5; no firm D call. Germline V gene lookup returns CDR1 MNHNY and CDR2 SVGAGI (reference sequence). The V end was cut by 5 bases, the J end by 0 bases, with 11 bases between. This CDR3 contains 15 residues. The CDR3 bases are TGTGCCAGCAGTCCAGTTAGGTCTAGCAATCAGCCCCAGCATTTT. Protein: CASSPVRSSNQPQHF.

The chain uses TRBV4-3 and TRBJ1-2, with D hard to call. Germline CDR1 reads LGHNA; CDR2 reads YSLEER. The V end was cut by 0 bases, the J end by 7 bases, with 15 bases between. CDR3 length: 15 residues. The DNA for the CDR3 is TGCGCCAGCAGCCAAGACTTCGGACCGCATCTTGGCTACACCTTC. Its protein product is CASSQDFGPHLGYTF.

The chain links TRBV7-9 to TRBJ1-1; D is unresolved. V dropped 4 bases and J dropped 6 bases, with 9 bases sitting between them. This CDR3 region has 12 residues. CDR1 and CDR2 from the germline V gene are SEHNR and FQNEAQ (reference sequence). The CDR3: CASSYGPAEAFF. The DNA for the CDR3 is TGTGCCAGCAGCTACGGGCCCGCTGAAGCTTTCTTT.

This chain uses TRBV7-9 with TRBJ1-1; possible D gene TRBD1, 6 bases. V was trimmed by 8 bases and J by 5 bases, leaving 18 bases between them. The CDR3 length is 14 residues. The germline V gene has CDR1 SEHNR and CDR2 FQNEAQ (reference sequence). The CDR3 sequence: CASAVGGLITEAFF. CDR3 in DNA: TGTGCCAGCGCGGTGGGGGGCTTGATAACTGAAGCTTTCTTT.

The J gene is TRBJ2-7, the V gene TRBV4-3; the match to TRBD1 covers 9 bases. The J segment lost 3 bases and the V segment lost 3 bases, leaving 6 bases of the junction unmatched. This CDR3 has 15 amino acids. CDR1 is LGHNA and CDR2 is YSLEER in the germline V gene. CDR3 nucleotides: TGCGCCAGCAGCCAGAAACAGGGGGCGGTCTACGAGCAGTACTTC. This gives the protein CASSQKQGAVYEQYF.

The chain couples TRBV5-1 to TRBJ2-3, with D hard to call. Trimming took 5 bases from V and 6 from J, leaving 22 bases between them. The length of the CDR3 is 16 residues. Per germline, CDR1 SGHRS and CDR2 YFSETQ. The CDR3 bases are TGCGCCAGCAGTCACTGGGCCGGGTCCGCCCCGGATACGCAGTATTTT. The encoded protein is CASSHWAGSAPDTQYF. Filled out from reference TRBV5-1 and TRBJ2-3, the complete variable domain reads KAGVTQTPRYLIKTRGQQVTLSCSPISGHRSVSWYQQTPGQGLQFLFEYFSETQRNKGNFPGRFSGRQFSNSRSEMNVSTLELGDSALYLCASSHWAGSAPDTQYFGPGTRLTVL.

The sample holds one count of this clone. The chain couples TRBV7-2 to TRBJ1-2; no clear D gene. The CDR3 spans 13 residues. Germline CDR1 reads SGHTA; CDR2 reads FQGNSA. The V end lost 5 bases, the J end lost 5 bases, and 12 bases lay between the germline ends. CDR3 sequence reads: CASSPSGVYGYTF. CDR3 sequence (DNA): TGTGCCAGCAGCCCCAGCGGAGTTTATGGCTACACCTTC.

This rearrangement joins TRBV19 to TRBJ2-5; D not certain. Germline V gene data show CDR1 as LNHDA and CDR2 as SQIVND (reference sequence). The CDR3 spans 14 residues. Trimming took off 3 bases at V and 1 base at J, with 9 bases between the two ends. CDR3 in amino acids: CASSIGIGQETQYF. CDR3 sequence (DNA): TGTGCCAGTAGTATTGGAATCGGCCAAGAGACCCAGTACTTC.

The chain couples TRBV28 to TRBJ1-2, with unresolved D. Trimming cost V 2 bases and J 4 bases, with 8 bases left between them. This CDR3 contains 13 residues. Germline values: CDR1 MDHEN, CDR2 SYDVKM. The chain's CDR3 is CASSLEFGYGYTF. Written as DNA, the CDR3 is TGTGCCAGCAGTTTAGAATTCGGCTATGGCTACACCTTC.

The chain is built from TRBV29-1 and TRBJ1-2; no definite D call. This CDR3 comprises 13 residues. V dropped 3 bases and J dropped 4 bases, with 12 bases sitting between them. The germline gives CDR1 SQVTM, CDR2 ANQGSEA. The CDR3 sequence: CSVDHGFFYGYTF. The CDR3 DNA sequence: TGCAGCGTTGATCACGGGTTCTTCTATGGCTACACCTTC.

This clone has more than one count but fewer than ten. V usage is TRBV9 and J usage is TRBJ1-6; 7 bases agree with TRBD1. The CDR3 has 15 residues. From germline, CDR1 is SGDLS and CDR2 YYNGEE. With 2 bases clipped from V and 7 bases from J, the junction kept 6 bases outside the gene matches. The CDR3 sequence is CASSVTGTENSPLHF. The CDR3 nucleotides read TGTGCCAGCAGCGTTACCGGGACAGAGAATTCACCCCTCCACTTT.

This chain joins TRBV18 and TRBJ2-5; D may match TRBD1 or TRBD2 (5 bases each). The CDR3 length is 13 residues. V was clipped by 3 bases and J by 3 bases, with 8 bases between them. Germline values: CDR1 KGHSH, CDR2 LQKENI. In DNA, the CDR3 is TGTGCCAGCTCACCTCTGGGGGAAGAGACCCAGTACTTC. It translates to CASSPLGEETQYF.

The rearrangement joins TRBV25-1 to TRBJ2-7, with unresolved D. This CDR3 is 13 amino acids long. Looked up from germline, CDR1 is MGHDK and CDR2 is SYGVNS. V was shortened by 3 bases and J by 3 bases, with 9 bases between the two germline ends. This CDR3 is CASSDKAVYEQYF. The CDR3, as DNA: TGTGCCAGCAGTGATAAGGCGGTCTACGAGCAGTACTTC.

This chain uses TRBV4-3 with TRBJ2-3; no clear D gene. The V end lost 4 bases, the J end lost 4 bases, and 15 bases lay between the germline ends. The V gene's germline CDR1 is LGHNA and CDR2 YSLEER. The CDR3 consists of 15 residues. Here the CDR3 DNA reads TGCGCCAGCAGCCCATTTTCCCAAATGGCAGATACGCAGTATTTT. Its protein is CASSPFSQMADTQYF.

This clone was observed a handful of times. The J gene is TRBJ1-6, the V gene TRBV7-2; D is undetermined. This CDR3 has 13 residues. The V and J ends lost 5 bases and 13 bases respectively, with 15 bases between them. The germline gives CDR1 SGHTA, CDR2 FQGNSA. The CDR3 bases are TGTGCCAGCAGCATACCCCCTGACCAGCCCCTCCACTTT. Residues: CASSIPPDQPLHF.

V is TRBV7-9 and J is TRBJ1-1; tentative D call: TRBD1 (6 bases). Germline CDR1 SEHNR, CDR2 FQNEAQ (reference sequence). CDR3 length: 18 amino acids. Between the trimmed V and J ends, which lost 4 bases and 0 bases, there was a span of 21 bases. This chain's CDR3 is CASSSLRRRQAMNTEAFF. The CDR3 DNA is TGTGCCAGCAGCTCTCTTCGCCGAAGACAGGCGATGAACACTGAAGCTTTCTTT.

In its sample, this clone was seen once. This chain connects TRBV4-1 to TRBJ2-2, with D possibly TRBD2 on 6 matching bases. The germline V gene has CDR1 MGHRA and CDR2 YSYEKL. The V gene lost 5 bases and the J gene lost 4 bases, with 14 bases spanning the gap. The CDR3 has 15 amino acids. The CDR3 here is CASSTGTEITGELFF. CDR3 nucleotides: TGCGCCAGCAGCACCGGGACTGAGATCACCGGGGAGCTGTTTTTT.

This chain uses TRBV6-5 with TRBJ1-2, with TRBD1 matching over 7 bases. Germline-derived CDR1 and CDR2 are MNHEY and SVGAGI. Trimming took 2 bases from V and 7 from J; bases not matched to a gene: 4. The CDR3 runs to 13 residues. The DNA for the CDR3 is TGTGCCAGCAGTTACCAGGCAGGGGGTGGCTACACCTTC. It yields the protein CASSYQAGGGYTF.

This sequence joins TRBV21-1 and TRBJ2-7; the D call of TRBD1 is as the table states it, not checked on the DNA. TRBV21-1 is a recognized pseudogene. This CDR3 region has 18 residues. The CDR3 reads CASSKGVAAGLGSYEQYF. As DNA, the CDR3 is TGTGCCAGCAGCAAAGGGGTAGCTGCAGGGCTAGGGTCCTACGAGCAGTACTTC.

The chain carries TRBV11-3 and TRBJ2-2; D unclear. Germline V gene data show CDR1 as SGHNT and CDR2 as YENEEA. The CDR3 contains 14 residues. V was trimmed by 1 base and J by 4 bases, leaving 7 bases between them. CDR3 DNA: TGTGCCAGCAGCTTAGTGGCAGCCACCGGGGAGCTGTTTTTT. Translation gives CASSLVAATGELFF.

The rearrangement joins TRBV27 to TRBJ1-6; 8 bases are shared with TRBD1. The V gene's germline CDR1 is MNHEY and CDR2 SMNVEV (reference sequence). V trimming: 3 bases; J trimming: 7 bases; junction bases outside the gene matches: 2. CDR3 size: 14 residues. The CDR3 DNA reads TGTGCCAGCAGTTTCAGGGGGCAAAATTCACCCCTCCACTTT. It translates to CASSFRGQNSPLHF.